This TCR beta chain was identified during a study of cytomegalovirus exposure and HLA in healthy donors. PCR involved 60 Vbeta and 13 Jbeta primers. Only in-frame clones appear in the TCRdb table, and some are missing; sequencing was by immunoSEQ multiplex PCR. The sample lists 110,000 or so clones, 6.5% to 9.5% occurring once. In this sample, this clone turned up a few times. The antigen is undetermined. Study-wide results and caveats: Sequencing depth roughly uniform across donors was assumed in presence/absence analyses. Researchers catalogued about 160 TCR beta chains as cytomegalovirus-associated.

This clonotype was sampled from a woman between 40 and 50 years old in good health and CMV-seropositive. The sample comprised PBMCs.

The CDR3 nucleotides are TGTGCCAGCAGAGGACAGGGCGAGAATGAAAAACTGTTTTTT. Translation gives CASRGQGENEKLFF. The J gene is TRBJ1-4, the V gene TRBV6-1; the match to TRBD1 covers 8 bases. The germline V gene has CDR1 MNHNS and CDR2 SASEGT. The CDR3 runs 14 residues. Germline trimming cut 6 bases from V and 5 bases from J; bases unmatched to any gene: 5.